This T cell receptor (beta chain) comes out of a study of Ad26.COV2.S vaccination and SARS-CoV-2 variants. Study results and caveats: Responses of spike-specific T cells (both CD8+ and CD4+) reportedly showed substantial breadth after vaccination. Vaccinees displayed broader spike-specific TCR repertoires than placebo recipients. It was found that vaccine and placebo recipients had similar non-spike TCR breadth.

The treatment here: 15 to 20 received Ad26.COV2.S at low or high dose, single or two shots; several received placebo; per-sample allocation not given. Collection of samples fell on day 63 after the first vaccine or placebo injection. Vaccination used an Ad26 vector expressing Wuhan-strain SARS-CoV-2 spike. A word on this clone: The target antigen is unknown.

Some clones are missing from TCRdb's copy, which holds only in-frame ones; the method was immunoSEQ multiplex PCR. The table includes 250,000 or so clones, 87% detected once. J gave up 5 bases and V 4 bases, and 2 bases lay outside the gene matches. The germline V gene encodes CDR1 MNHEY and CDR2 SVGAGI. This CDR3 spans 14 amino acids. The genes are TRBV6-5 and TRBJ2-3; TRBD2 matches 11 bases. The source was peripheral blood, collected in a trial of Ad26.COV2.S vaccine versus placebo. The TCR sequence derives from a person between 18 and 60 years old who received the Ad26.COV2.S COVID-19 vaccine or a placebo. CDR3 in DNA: TGTGCCAGCAGTTTGGGACTAGCGGTAGATACGCAGTATTTT. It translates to CASSLGLAVDTQYF.